The 31 T cell receptor beta chains listed next were all sequenced from one sample in a study of control samples from healthy donors and cancer patients. Using immunoSEQ multiplex PCR, the repertoire was profiled, and TCRdb retains in-frame clones only, with some absent. Counted here are more than 95,000 clones, roughly 92% occurring once; the ten biggest clones make up 0.55% to 0.6%. Sequencing was done on a sample of PBMCs. The receptors here all came from an older man with head and neck cancer.

The chain uses TRBV19 and TRBJ1-1, with D hard to call. The CDR3 has 16 amino acids. Germline V gene sequence: CDR1 LNHDA, CDR2 SQIVND (reference sequence). V lost 3 bases and J lost 2, with 16 bases in between. The CDR3 reads CASSIRTAWGNTEAFF. The CDR3, as DNA: TGTGCCAGTAGTATTCGGACGGCCTGGGGAAACACTGAAGCTTTCTTT.

There are a few counts of this clone. This chain connects TRBV12-3 or TRBV12-4 to TRBJ1-1; D is perhaps TRBD1 (5 bases). With 5 bases removed from V and 5 bases from J, the gap between germline ends came to 12 bases. The CDR3 covers 13 residues. In DNA form, the CDR3 reads TGTGCCAGCAGTCCCAGGGTTGGAACTGAAGCTTTCTTT. It codes for CASSPRVGTEAFF.

The chain couples TRBV10-3 to TRBJ1-3, with D possibly TRBD1 on 5 matching bases. Germline loops: CDR1 ENHRY, CDR2 SYGVKD. This CDR3 spans 14 amino acids. Between the trimmed V and J ends, which lost 5 bases and 0 bases, there was a span of 8 bases. The CDR3 DNA reads as TGTGCCATCAGTCAGGGAGGCTCTGGAAACACCATATATTTT. Translation gives CAISQGGSGNTIYF.

CDR3 bases: TGTGCCATAGGGGGTAACCAAGAGACCCAGTACTTC. Its translation is CAIGGNQETQYF. The chain has TRBV2 and TRBJ2-5; D may be TRBD1 (6 bases). From germline, CDR1 is SNHLY and CDR2 FYNNEI. V lost 10 bases and J 0 bases, leaving 9 bases between the germline ends. The CDR3 consists of 12 residues.

V gene TRBV5-5 combines with J gene TRBJ2-1; D unresolved. CDR3 length: 12 amino acids. V gave up 3 bases and J gave up 10 bases, with 11 bases separating them. In germline, CDR1 is SGHKS, CDR2 YYEKEE (reference sequence). The CDR3 DNA reads TGTGCCAGCAGCTACCCCCCGGAGGAGCAGTTCTTC. Its translation is CASSYPPEEQFF.

In this sample, this clone turned up once. The chain links TRBV5-4 to TRBJ1-6, with 7 bases that match TRBD1. CDR1 SGHNT and CDR2 YYREEE come from the germline V gene (reference sequence). The V and J ends lost 3 bases and 5 bases, in that order; junction bases with no gene match: 2. The CDR3 has 14 residues. The CDR3 DNA sequence: TGTGCCAGCAGCTCCGACAGGGATAATTCACCCCTCCACTTT. Translated: CASSSDRDNSPLHF.

The rearrangement links TRBV18 to TRBJ1-3; D is unclear. V lost 3 bases and J 3 bases, leaving 3 bases between the germline ends. Germline CDR1 KGHSH, CDR2 LQKENI. CDR3 length: 12 amino acids. The CDR3 loop reads CASSPGGNTIYF. CDR3 nucleotide sequence: TGTGCCAGCTCACCGGGTGGAAACACCATATATTTT.

V gene TRBV19 combines with J gene TRBJ1-6; 7 bases align to TRBD1. Germline V gene sequence: CDR1 LNHDA, CDR2 SQIVND (reference sequence). This CDR3 contains 15 residues. Trimming took 4 bases from V and 9 from J; bases not matched to a gene: 9. CDR3 bases: TGTGCCAGTAGTAGAGAGTTACAGGGGTTTTCACCCCTCCACTTT. Translation: CASSRELQGFSPLHF.

This chain links TRBV11-3 with TRBJ2-1; D ambiguous. Between the trimmed V and J ends, which lost 0 bases and 11 bases, there was a span of 8 bases. CDR1 SGHNT and CDR2 YENEEA come from the germline V gene. The CDR3 spans 12 residues. CDR3 in amino acids: CASSLDTGKQFF. The CDR3, as DNA: TGTGCCAGCAGCTTAGATACTGGTAAGCAGTTCTTC. Using reference TRBV11-3 and TRBJ2-1 for the parts outside the CDR3, the full variable domain is EAGVVQSPRYKIIEKKQPVAFWCNPISGHNTLYWYLQNLGQGPELLIRYENEEAVDDSQLPKDRFSAERLKGVDSTLKIQPAELGDSAVYLCASSLDTGKQFFGPGTRLTVL.

The genes are TRBV6-5 and TRBJ2-5; the D gene is possibly TRBD2 (6 bases). V was shortened by 6 bases and J by 4 bases, with 12 bases between the two germline ends. The CDR3 covers 13 residues. The germline V gene encodes CDR1 MNHEY and CDR2 SVGAGI. This CDR3 is CASRGTYGETQYF. CDR3 coding DNA: TGTGCCAGCAGGGGGACTTACGGAGAGACCCAGTACTTC.

V gene TRBV9 combines with J gene TRBJ1-5, with a possible D match to TRBD1 (5 bases). The CDR3 contains 14 residues. Germline assignment: CDR1 SGDLS and CDR2 YYNGEE. Trimming took 2 bases from V and 3 from J, leaving 9 bases between them. CDR3 in amino acids: CASSVGGFNQPQHF. CDR3 sequence (DNA): TGTGCCAGCAGCGTGGGGGGGTTCAATCAGCCCCAGCATTTT.

This chain uses TRBV7-2 with TRBJ1-1; 7 bases fit TRBD1. This CDR3 has 13 amino acids. Germline-derived CDR1 and CDR2 are SGHTA and FQGNSA. J lost 8 bases, V lost 5 bases, and 8 bases had no gene match. CDR3 residues: CASSTRQGGEAFF. The DNA of the CDR3 is TGTGCCAGCAGCACCAGACAGGGCGGGGAAGCTTTCTTT. The variable domain in full, with the rest retrieved from reference TRBV7-2 and TRBJ1-1, is GAGVSQSPSNKVTEKGKDVELRCDPISGHTALYWYRQSLGQGLEFLIYFQGNSAPDKSGLPSDRFSAERTGGSVSTLTIQRTQQEDSAVYLCASSTRQGGEAFFGQGTRLTVV.

V gene TRBV6-4 combines with J gene TRBJ1-1, with D unresolved. The V gene's germline CDR1 is MRHNA and CDR2 SNTAGT. The CDR3 covers 13 residues. Trimming left V 0 bases short and J 0 bases short, with 2 bases between. DNA for the CDR3: TGTGCCAGCAGTGACTCAGTGAACACTGAAGCTTTCTTT. Translated: CASSDSVNTEAFF.

The sample holds one count of this clone. V is TRBV9 and J is TRBJ1-4, with D possibly being TRBD1 (6 bases). V was clipped by 4 bases and J by 0 bases, with 10 bases between them. There are 15 residues in the CDR3. Germline V gene data show CDR1 as SGDLS and CDR2 as YYNGEE. The CDR3 loop is CASSSGAATNEKLFF. The DNA for the CDR3 is TGTGCCAGCAGCTCGGGGGCTGCAACTAATGAAAAACTGTTTTTT. Drawing the rest from reference TRBV9 and TRBJ1-4, the complete variable domain is DSGVTQTPKHLITATGQRVTLRCSPRSGDLSVYWYQQSLDQGLQFLIQYYNGEERAKGNILERFSAQQFPDLHSELNLSSLELGDSALYFCASSSGAATNEKLFFGSGTQLSVL.

The genes are TRBV5-6 and TRBJ1-2; no clear D gene. Trimming removed 0 bases from V and 5 bases from J, with 11 bases in between. Per germline, CDR1 SGHDT and CDR2 YYEEEE. CDR3 length: 14 residues. This chain's CDR3 is CASSLGRLPYGYTF. The DNA of the CDR3 is TGTGCCAGCAGCTTGGGTCGGTTACCTTATGGCTACACCTTC.

J is TRBJ2-1 and V is TRBV9; 7 positions match TRBD2. Germline V gene lookup returns CDR1 SGDLS and CDR2 YYNGEE. The CDR3 length is 15 residues. The junction had 1 base not matched to a gene; V was cut back by 0 bases and J by 1 base. CDR3 residues: CASSVEGLSYNEQFF. For the CDR3, the DNA is TGTGCCAGCAGCGTAGAGGGACTATCCTACAATGAGCAGTTCTTC.

The CDR3 is CASSIYGDLNQPQHF. As DNA, the CDR3 is TGTGCCAGTAGTATTTACGGTGATTTGAATCAGCCCCAGCATTTT. The chain joins TRBV19 to TRBJ1-5; D gene ambiguous. This CDR3 comprises 15 residues. CDR1 is LNHDA, CDR2 SQIVND, per germline (reference sequence). V was shortened by 3 bases and J by 4 bases, with 13 bases between the two germline ends.

V usage is TRBV6-1 and J usage is TRBJ1-5; TRBD1 might be the D (5 bases). This CDR3 contains 14 residues. V was shortened by 0 bases and J by 3 bases, with 6 bases between the two germline ends. Per germline, CDR1 MNHNS and CDR2 SASEGT. The CDR3 spells CASSEAGLNQPQHF. The CDR3 DNA reads TGTGCCAGCAGTGAAGCGGGACTCAATCAGCCCCAGCATTTT.

V is TRBV9 and J is TRBJ2-3; no reliable D call. Germline lookup yields CDR1 SGDLS and CDR2 YYNGEE. There are 13 residues in the CDR3. Trimming took off 0 bases at V and 1 base at J, with 3 bases between the two ends. Here the CDR3 reads CASSVVGTDTQYF. The CDR3 DNA reads as TGTGCCAGCAGCGTAGTTGGCACAGATACGCAGTATTTT.

This chain connects TRBV4-3 to TRBJ2-1; D ambiguous. The germline gives CDR1 LGHNA, CDR2 YSLEER. CDR3 length equals 15 residues. The V end lost 4 bases, the J end lost 0 bases, and 10 bases lay between the germline ends. The CDR3 DNA is TGCGCCAGCAGCCTAGGATCTAGCTCCTACAATGAGCAGTTCTTC. Amino acids: CASSLGSSSYNEQFF.

The chain employs TRBV7-2 and TRBJ2-7, with unresolved D. Germline CDR1 is SGHTA and CDR2 is FQGNSA. This CDR3 has 15 amino acids. V dropped 7 bases and J dropped 3 bases, with 19 bases sitting between them. DNA of the CDR3: TGTGCCAGCATAAGGATTCCGTCTACCCACTACGAGCAGTACTTC. Encoded protein: CASIRIPSTHYEQYF.

CDR3 DNA: TGTGCCAGCAGCTTAGCTTGGGGGAGGGCCACAGATACGCAGTATTTT. Translation: CASSLAWGRATDTQYF. The chain joins TRBV7-2 to TRBJ2-3, with TRBD2 matching 7 bases. From germline, CDR1 is SGHTA and CDR2 FQGNSA. CDR3 length: 16 amino acids. The junction had 5 bases not matched to a gene; V was cut back by 0 bases and J by 2 bases. Full variable domain (remainder filled in from reference TRBV7-2 and TRBJ2-3): GAGVSQSPSNKVTEKGKDVELRCDPISGHTALYWYRQSLGQGLEFLIYFQGNSAPDKSGLPSDRFSAERTGGSVSTLTIQRTQQEDSAVYLCASSLAWGRATDTQYFGPGTRLTVL.

The chain links TRBV6-1 to TRBJ2-3; 7 nucleotides line up with TRBD2. The CDR3 is 15 amino acids. J gave up 2 bases and V 6 bases, and 8 bases lay outside the gene matches. Germline CDR1 MNHNS, CDR2 SASEGT. The chain's CDR3 is CASSAASGVTDTQYF. The CDR3 coding sequence is TGTGCCAGCAGCGCGGCGAGCGGGGTCACAGATACGCAGTATTTT.

The chain uses TRBV7-9 and TRBJ2-7; D possibly uses TRBD1 or TRBD2 (6 bases each). The V and J ends lost 2 bases and 6 bases respectively, with 8 bases between them. Germline V CDR1 and CDR2: SEHNR, FQNEAQ (reference sequence). CDR3 size: 12 residues. CDR3 coding DNA: TGTGCCAGCAGCTTATGGGGGGCCGAGCAGTACTTC. It is translated as CASSLWGAEQYF.

The chain employs TRBV3-1 (or the pseudogene TRBV3-2) and TRBJ2-7; the D is unclear. V lost 3 bases and J 5 bases, leaving 14 bases between the germline ends. CDR1 and CDR2 (germline): LGHDT, YNNKEL (reference sequence). The CDR3 has 14 amino acids. CDR3 residues: CASSHSSRSHEQYF. In DNA form, the CDR3 reads TGTGCCAGCAGCCATTCTTCCAGGAGCCACGAGCAGTACTTC.

The V gene is TRBV7-2, the J gene TRBJ2-3; TRBD2 might be the D (7 bases). Germline CDR1 and CDR2: SGHTA and FQGNSA. This CDR3 comprises 15 residues. V lost 4 bases to trimming and J lost 4 bases, with 15 bases between them. The CDR3 coding sequence is TGTGCCAGCAGCTCCGGGGGGCTTTCCCCAGATACGCAGTATTTT. Its translation is CASSSGGLSPDTQYF.

This sequence joins TRBV9 and TRBJ2-1; D is undetermined. Germline V gives CDR1 SGDLS, CDR2 YYNGEE. The CDR3 covers 15 residues. The ends were cut back, 1 base at V and 2 bases at J, with 10 bases in the middle. The CDR3 DNA reads as TGTGCCAGCAGCGTATCCGATTCGACCTACAATGAGCAGTTCTTC. It translates to CASSVSDSTYNEQFF.

The rearrangement uses TRBV29-1 and TRBJ2-7; no definite D call. Trimming cost V 4 bases and J 2 bases, with 9 bases left between them. CDR3 length: 12 residues. Germline CDR1 SQVTM, CDR2 ANQGSEA. CDR3 sequence reads: CSVVKETYEQYF. The CDR3 nucleotides read TGCAGCGTTGTGAAGGAAACCTACGAGCAGTACTTC.

The rearrangement joins TRBV4-3 to TRBJ2-2; 7 bases match TRBD2. V shed 1 base, J shed 3 bases, and the junction held 11 bases outside the gene matches. This CDR3 has 18 amino acids. The germline gives CDR1 LGHNA, CDR2 YSLEER. CDR3 nucleotide sequence: TGCGCCAGCAGCCAAGCATGGCGTGCGGCGGGGGACACCGGGGAGCTGTTTTTT. It is translated as CASSQAWRAAGDTGELFF.

The chain employs TRBV7-9 and TRBJ2-1, with D possibly TRBD1 on 6 matching bases. This CDR3 has 13 residues. Germline V gene lookup returns CDR1 SEHNR and CDR2 FQNEAQ (reference sequence). The V end lost 4 bases, the J end lost 10 bases, and 14 bases lay between the germline ends. CDR3 in amino acids: CASSSNTGWEQFF. CDR3 coding DNA: TGTGCCAGCAGCTCAAATACAGGGTGGGAGCAGTTCTTC.

V usage is TRBV5-5 and J usage is TRBJ2-1; D possibly uses TRBD1 or TRBD2 (6 bases each). The germline gives CDR1 SGHKS, CDR2 YYEKEE (reference sequence). With 2 bases removed from V and 9 bases from J, the gap between germline ends came to 15 bases. CDR3 length equals 14 residues. The CDR3 here is CASSLGGLGSEQFF. CDR3 nucleotides: TGTGCCAGCAGCTTAGGGGGGCTGGGTAGTGAGCAGTTCTTC.